This T cell receptor beta chain stems from a study of cytomegalovirus exposure and HLA in healthy donors. Notes on the study in general: Owing to their indistinguishability, certain V segments, notably TRBV6-2 and TRBV6-3, were excluded. In a later analysis, HLA-associated TCR beta chains were more clonally expanded than equally common others.

The PCR made use of 60 Vbeta and 13 Jbeta primers. Clones were sequenced by immunoSEQ multiplex PCR, and TCRdb holds only the in-frame ones, with some missing. The table for this sample gives more than 95,000 clones. In germline, CDR1 is GTSNPN, CDR2 SVGIG (reference sequence). V trimming: 1 base; J trimming: 0 bases; junction bases outside the gene matches: 4. The CDR3 extends over 17 amino acids. In the case of this clone: The target antigen is unknown.

Each donor was healthy, and each was a bone marrow donor. The chain recombines TRBV30 with TRBJ2-6; 9 bases are a match to TRBD2. Sequencing input: PBMCs. This receptor was taken from a man aged 18 to 29 in good health and CMV-seronegative. The CDR3 is CAWSGSGGTSGANVLTF. The CDR3 bases are TGTGCCTGGAGTGGAAGCGGGGGGACCTCTGGGGCCAACGTCCTGACTTTC.